The T cell receptor beta chain described here comes from a study of blood T cells in healthy people across ages. This clonotype occurred many times. This CDR3 region has 12 residues. The germline V gene has CDR1 SGDLS and CDR2 YYNGEE. Trimming cost V 1 base and J 6 bases, with 5 bases left between them. With a J-beta primer mix and a sample-barcoded 5' primer, a second PCR ran about 6 to 11 cycles. TCRdb called the 5' RACE reads again in MiXCR, with one record for every CDR3 protein. Among hundreds of thousands of distinct CDR3 sequences listed, roughly two fifths were seen once. The sample providers were healthy Caucasian people from Russia, aged roughly 6 to 90.

This TCR was recovered from a woman aged 55-69 years in good health. Sequences were obtained from blood. This chain connects TRBV9 to TRBJ2-1; no firm D call. CDR3 protein: CASSVMGNEQFF. DNA of the CDR3: TGTGCCAGCAGCGTAATGGGCAATGAGCAGTTCTTC.